Listed below are T cell receptor beta chains from one sample, sequenced in a study of blood T cell repertoires in COVID-19. Produced via immunoSEQ multiplex PCR; TCRdb's table is partial and in-frame only. The repertoire holds under 200,000 clones, with 87% as singletons. The sample comprised peripheral blood. The receptors derive from a man in his 60s with active or convalescent COVID-19. CDR3s include the opening cysteine and the closing phenylalanine or tryptophan. A D gene is named only where the DNA matches it firmly. Expanded clones get a size class; other rows say once, few or many, or leave the size out.

DNA	CDR3	J	size	D	V
TGTGCCAGCAGTACGGACAGGGGGCTTCAGCCCCAGCATTTT	CASSTDRGLQPQHF	TRBJ1-5	NA	TRBD1	TRBV2
TGTGCCATCACAGCAGGGATAAATGAAAAACTGTTTTTT	CAITAGINEKLFF	TRBJ1-4	NA	NA	TRBV10-3
TGTGCCAGCAGCTCGGGACTAGCGGGAAGGGGAGATACGCAGTATTTT	CASSSGLAGRGDTQYF	TRBJ2-3	NA	TRBD2	TRBV7-7
TGTGCCAGCAGACTGGGGACAGGTACTCTGGGGGCCAACGTCCTGACTTTC	CASRLGTGTLGANVLTF	TRBJ2-6	few	TRBD1	TRBV5-6
TGTGCCAGCAGCTTAGTCCGGGGGAGCGCCGGGGAGCTGTTTTTT	CASSLVRGSAGELFF	TRBJ2-2	NA	NA	TRBV11-2
TGTGCCAGCAGCCAAGCTGGGCGACAGGGGGCGAGTAACTATGGCTACACCTTC	CASSQAGRQGASNYGYTF	TRBJ1-2	NA	TRBD1	TRBV14
TGCGCCAGCAGCTTCCAAGGGAGCTCCTATAATTCACCCCTCCACTTT	CASSFQGSSYNSPLHF	TRBJ1-6	NA	NA	TRBV5-1
TGTGCCAGCAGCCCTAGCGGGATCACAGATACGCAGTATTTT	CASSPSGITDTQYF	TRBJ2-3	NA	TRBD2	TRBV3-1/TRBV3-2
TGCGCCAGCAGCTTGGGCCAGGGTAATTACGAGCAGTACTTC	CASSLGQGNYEQYF	TRBJ2-7	NA	NA	TRBV5-1
TGTGCCAGCTCACTAGGACAGGGCTCCTACGAGCAGTACTTC	CASSLGQGSYEQYF	TRBJ2-7	once	TRBD1	TRBV18
TGCGCCAGCAGCCGGACAGGGGGCACAGATACGCAGTATTTT	CASSRTGGTDTQYF	TRBJ2-3	once	TRBD1	TRBV5-1
TGTGCTAGTGGTTTAGGAGCGGGGGGTCGCTCCTACAATGAGCAGTTCTTC	CASGLGAGGRSYNEQFF	TRBJ2-1	NA	TRBD2	TRBV12-5
TGTGCCAGCGTGGGAGGGGCAGGGGGCCGTCTCTACAATGAGCAGTTCTTC	CASVGGAGGRLYNEQFF	TRBJ2-1	once	NA	TRBV7-9
TGTGCCAGCAGCTCTCCGGGACTTGAATCCTACGAGCAGTACTTC	CASSSPGLESYEQYF	TRBJ2-7	NA	NA	TRBV7-2
TGCGCCAGCAGCTTGGATCGACAGGGGACTAACTATGGCTACACCTTC	CASSLDRQGTNYGYTF	TRBJ1-2	NA	TRBD1	TRBV5-1
TGTGCCAGCAGCTTAGAGCTCGGTGAAGCTTTCTTT	CASSLELGEAFF	TRBJ1-1	NA	NA	TRBV11-2
TGTGCCAGTAGTATATCAGGGGGCATGGACTATGGCTACACCTTC	CASSISGGMDYGYTF	TRBJ1-2	NA	TRBD1	TRBV19
TGTGCCAGCAGCCGAGGCGGGGGGCGGTCCTACGAGCAGTACTTC	CASSRGGGRSYEQYF	TRBJ2-7	NA	TRBD2	TRBV5-4
TGTGCCAGCAGCAAACCATACGACAGCCGAGATCAGCCCCAGCATTTT	CASSKPYDSRDQPQHF	TRBJ1-5	NA	NA	TRBV21-1
TGTGCCAGCTCACTCAGTCAGGCTGCTCAGAGGGTGACCTTC	CASSLSQAAQRVTF	TRBJ1-2	NA	NA	TRBV18
TGTGCCAGCAGTCCAGGGGGTCGGAATCAGCCCCAGCATTTT	CASSPGGRNQPQHF	TRBJ1-5	once	TRBD1	TRBV6-6
TGTGCCAGTAAAGACAGGCTGAACACTGAAGCTTTCTTT	CASKDRLNTEAFF	TRBJ1-1	NA	NA	TRBV19
TGTGCCAGCTCACCGTCGAGCGCCTCCTACGAGCAGTACTTC	CASSPSSASYEQYF	TRBJ2-7	NA	NA	TRBV18
TGTGCCAGCTCACTGACTGATGGGGGGAATCAGCCCCAGCATTTT	CASSLTDGGNQPQHF	TRBJ1-5	NA	NA	TRBV18
TGTGCCAGCTCACCACGTCCCGGGAGGGTTGAGGGCTACACCTTC	CASSPRPGRVEGYTF	TRBJ1-2	NA	NA	TRBV18
TGTGCCAGTAGTGGGGGGACAGCAGTAGATCAGCCCCAGCATTTT	CASSGGTAVDQPQHF	TRBJ1-5	NA	TRBD1	TRBV19
TGTGCCAGTAGTATCCCCCGGGAGGGCAAAGATACGCAGTATTTT	CASSIPREGKDTQYF	TRBJ2-3	NA	TRBD2	TRBV19
TGTGCCACCAGCAGAGAAGGGCGGGCTGATCAGCCCCAGCATTTT	CATSREGRADQPQHF	TRBJ1-5	NA	NA	TRBV15
TGTGCCACCAGCAGAGCAAACTCTGGAAACACCATATATTTT	CATSRANSGNTIYF	TRBJ1-3	NA	NA	TRBV15
TGTGCCAGCTCACCGCAGGGGGCGAACACTGAAGCTTTCTTT	CASSPQGANTEAFF	TRBJ1-1	NA	TRBD1	TRBV18
TGTGCCAGCAGCCAAGAACACGGCAGCTTACAGTATCAGCCCCAGCATTTT	CASSQEHGSLQYQPQHF	TRBJ1-5	once	NA	TRBV4-2
TGTGCCACCAGTGATTTGGGACAGGCCCCCGGGGAGCTGTTTTTT	CATSDLGQAPGELFF	TRBJ2-2	NA	TRBD1	TRBV24-1
TGTGCCAGCAGCACCCGGGACAGGGGAAACACTAATGAAAAACTGTTTTTT	CASSTRDRGNTNEKLFF	TRBJ1-4	once	TRBD1	TRBV5-4
TGTGCCAGCAGTCGACAGGCAACTAATGAAAAACTGTTTTTT	CASSRQATNEKLFF	TRBJ1-4	once	NA	TRBV6-5
TGCGCCAGCAGCCCCCAGCCTCCGGGACAGCCTACCTACGAGCAGTACTTC	CASSPQPPGQPTYEQYF	TRBJ2-7	NA	TRBD1	TRBV4-1
TGTGCCAGCAGCTTAGTTCCAGGGAACACCGGGGAGCTGTTTTTT	CASSLVPGNTGELFF	TRBJ2-2	NA	NA	TRBV7-6
TGTGCCAGCAGTGAGGCGGGGAACACTGAAGCTTTCTTT	CASSEAGNTEAFF	TRBJ1-1	NA	NA	TRBV2
TGTGCCAGCAGCTCCTATTACGAGCAGTACTTC	CASSSYYEQYF	TRBJ2-7	NA	NA	TRBV12-3/TRBV12-4
TGTGCCAGCAGCTCTTCTCAAGGACAGCCGAAAAGAAACACCATATATTTT	CASSSSQGQPKRNTIYF	TRBJ1-3	NA	NA	TRBV11-2
TGTGCCAGCAGTGATTCACTCCGGGACAGACTCAATCAGCCCCAGCATTTT	CASSDSLRDRLNQPQHF	TRBJ1-5	NA	TRBD1	TRBV6-1
TGTGCCAGCAGCTTAAGCCACCAAGAGACCCAGTACTTC	CASSLSHQETQYF	TRBJ2-5	NA	NA	TRBV7-9
TGTGCCAGCAGTTACGTACCAATAGAAGGGGGTACGCAGTATTTT	CASSYVPIEGGTQYF	TRBJ2-3	NA	NA	TRBV6-5
TGTGCCATCAGTGAGGGGGCTTCCAACACCGGGGAGCTGTTTTTT	CAISEGASNTGELFF	TRBJ2-2	NA	NA	TRBV10-3
TGTGCCAGCAGTTCCGACAGGGGGGGGTGGAATGAGCAGTTCTTC	CASSSDRGGWNEQFF	TRBJ2-1	NA	TRBD1	TRBV7-7
TGTGCCAGCAGCTTAAGCGGGGGGCAGAACACCGGGGAGCTGTTTTTT	CASSLSGGQNTGELFF	TRBJ2-2	NA	TRBD2	TRBV7-3